Listed below are T cell receptor beta chains from one sample, sequenced in a study of blood T cell repertoires in COVID-19. Profiling relied on immunoSEQ multiplex PCR, and the TCRdb table lists in-frame clones only, not all of them. Among about 88,000 clones listed, approximately 90% were seen once. Source material: peripheral blood. These receptors all stem from a woman of 80 years or more with acute or convalescent COVID-19. Both conserved end residues are part of each CDR3. D genes are given only for firm matches. A row's size may be missing; if present it is once, few, many or a size class.

size	V	D	CDR3
NA	TRBV14	NA	CASSQISGVSDTGELFF
NA	TRBV19	NA	CASTPSGGSGNTIYF
NA	TRBV19	NA	CASSIPPAPLHF
once	TRBV10-3	NA	CAISGTGNENEKLFF
NA	TRBV18	NA	CASSPRVGATNEKLFF
NA	TRBV6-2/TRBV6-3	TRBD2	CASSYSASGGAMDTQYF
NA	TRBV28	TRBD2	CASSFGGALNEQFF
NA	TRBV28	TRBD1	CASSLRGQGDEKLFF
NA	TRBV5-5	NA	CASSQLTAQETQYF
NA	TRBV11-3	TRBD1	CASSLATGGPKQYF
once	TRBV27	NA	CASSFDSYNEQFF
NA	TRBV7-2	TRBD1	CASSSRTGWNTEAFF
few	TRBV7-9	NA	CASSLNIYEQYF
NA	TRBV2	NA	CASHPPGDEQYF
once	TRBV2	NA	CASSAGLNYGYTF
NA	TRBV6-5	TRBD1	CASSGTASSGNTIYF
NA	TRBV7-8	NA	CASSLALGPYSYEQYF
NA	TRBV18	TRBD2	CASSRAGGNNEQFF
NA	TRBV3-1/TRBV3-2	TRBD1	CASSPGQGVPPLHF
NA	TRBV28	NA	CASSFPGVSGYTF
once	TRBV7-2	TRBD1	CASSSGQGRTEAFF
once	TRBV6-1	TRBD2	CASSARLAGVIREQFF
few	TRBV5-4	NA	CASSLAWPSGANVLTF
NA	TRBV7-2	TRBD1	CASSPGTGGTETQYF
NA	TRBV5-4	NA	CASSLVRWAGNEQFF
NA	TRBV5-1	TRBD1	CASRMTGQWVDTQYF
NA	TRBV4-1	NA	CASSQDPGWETQYF
NA	TRBV6-5	NA	CASSSDSVFSYNEQFF
NA	TRBV5-1	TRBD1	CASSPTGGGNEKLFF
NA	TRBV7-2	TRBD1	CASSPRDRGGTEAFF
NA	TRBV3-1/TRBV3-2	TRBD1	CASSQRGPRTQYF
NA	TRBV18	TRBD2	CASSPGGLALQETQYF
NA	TRBV9	TRBD1	CASSIYRGEQFF
few	TRBV3-1/TRBV3-2	NA	CASSPRSQGGHGYTF
few	TRBV7-2	NA	CASSWAGANRNEQFF
NA	TRBV5-1	NA	CASSLAAGQTNTEAFF
NA	TRBV7-2	NA	CASSLESWGYTF
NA	TRBV19	TRBD1	CASSMTGNEQFF
NA	TRBV7-9	NA	CASSSQGRGNQPQHF
once	TRBV5-1	TRBD1	CASSLSFQGARDEQFF
NA	TRBV3-1/TRBV3-2	NA	CASSQDIGQTYNEQFF
NA	TRBV4-3	NA	CASSQDSSGETQYF
NA	TRBV19	NA	CASSIPGAGELFF
NA	TRBV7-7	TRBD2	CASSFGLAGGTDTQYF
NA	TRBV5-1	NA	CASSPPLPNTGELFF
NA	TRBV9	TRBD2	CASTYSGRGTDTQYF
NA	TRBV7-2	NA	CASSGPGQEKLFF
NA	TRBV3-1/TRBV3-2	TRBD1	CASSLSRGPRETQYF
NA	TRBV30	NA	CAWSPPTGSTEAFF
few	TRBV4-3	TRBD1	CASSILRDSNSPLHF
once	TRBV21-1	NA	CANLAGTYNEQFF
NA	TRBV25-1	NA	CASSPRGSNQPQHF
NA	TRBV29-1	TRBD2	CSVNPSGPTDTQYF
NA	TRBV7-2	NA	CASSLGTVEGYTF
NA	TRBV7-2	NA	CASSSRQSSYNEQFF
NA	TRBV5-1	TRBD2	CASSPSPGTSGGGTGELFF
NA	TRBV27	TRBD1	CASSQQGAGNYGYTF